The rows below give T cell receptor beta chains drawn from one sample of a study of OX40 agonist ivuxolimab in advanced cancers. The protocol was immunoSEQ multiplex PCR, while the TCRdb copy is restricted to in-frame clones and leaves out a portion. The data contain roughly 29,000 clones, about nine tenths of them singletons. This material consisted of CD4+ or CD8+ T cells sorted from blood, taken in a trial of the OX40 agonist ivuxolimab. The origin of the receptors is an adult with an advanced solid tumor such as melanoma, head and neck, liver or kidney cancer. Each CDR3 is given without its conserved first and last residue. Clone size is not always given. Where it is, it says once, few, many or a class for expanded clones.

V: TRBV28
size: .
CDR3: ASSRTEGASPLH

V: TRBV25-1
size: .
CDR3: ASSERGLAMETQY

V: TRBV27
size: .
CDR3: ASSPLTLAGEADEQF

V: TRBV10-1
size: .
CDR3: ASSQVAGVGEQF

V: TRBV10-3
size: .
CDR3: AISPSTSNNEQF

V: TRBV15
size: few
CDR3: ATSGKENTEAF

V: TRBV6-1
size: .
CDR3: ASIDPSPARDEQF

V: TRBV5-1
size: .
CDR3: ASSGDASKF

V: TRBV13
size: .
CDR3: ASSHRGTDTQY

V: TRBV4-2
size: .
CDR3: ASSLGWDMNTGELF

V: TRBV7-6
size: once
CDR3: ASSLAAPVKATEAF

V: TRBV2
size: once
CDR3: ASSEDGVGELF

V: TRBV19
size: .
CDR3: ASSHPLGGTYEQY

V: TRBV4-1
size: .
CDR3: ASSQDRDREITDTQY

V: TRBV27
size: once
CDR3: ASSLGTGARNEQF

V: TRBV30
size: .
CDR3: AWSESRRNTEAF

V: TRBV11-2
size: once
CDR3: ASSLGGFETQY

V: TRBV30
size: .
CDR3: AWKAGWDREQY

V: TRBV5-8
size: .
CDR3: ASSLESASESTDTQY

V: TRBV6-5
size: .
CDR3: ASSYSLAGDMF

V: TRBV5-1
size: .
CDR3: ASSDSPSNYGYT

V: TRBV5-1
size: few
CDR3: ASSPGGVDEQF

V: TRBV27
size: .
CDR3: ASSSSGVPYEQY

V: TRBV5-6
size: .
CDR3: ASSLFTGKITEAF

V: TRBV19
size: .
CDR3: ASSGQYEQY